A single T cell receptor beta chain is shown here with its context. This sample also contains other DNA sequences that code for the same CDR3. The data originate from a study of control samples from healthy donors and cancer patients. Clones were sequenced by immunoSEQ multiplex PCR, and TCRdb holds only the in-frame ones, with some missing. The sample has some 220,000 clones, roughly 94% seen once. Germline-derived CDR1 and CDR2 are SGHTA and FQGNSA. This CDR3 is 15 amino acids long. The ends were cut back, 1 base at V and 0 bases at J, with 9 bases in the middle. The clonotype originates from a man aged 45 to 65 in good health. The sequenced sample consisted of blood. The chain recombines TRBV7-2 with TRBJ1-1; no definite D call. Written as DNA, the CDR3 is TGTGCCAGCAGCTTAGTAGGAGGGCTGAACACTGAAGCTTTCTTT. Residues: CASSLVGGLNTEAFF.